These 4 T cell receptor beta chains were sequenced from one sample in a study of T cell changes during pregnancy in multiple sclerosis. Profiled with immunoSEQ multiplex PCR; TCRdb holds only in-frame clones, not every one. The data hold about 28,000 clones, with around 92% observed a single time. Sequences were derived from peripheral blood, sampled in the first trimester of pregnancy. All receptors derive from a female donor in good health, enrolled as a control in a pregnancy study.

This sequence joins TRBV19 and TRBJ2-1; possibly TRBD2 for D (6 bases). Germline V gene lookup returns CDR1 LNHDA and CDR2 SQIVND (reference sequence). This CDR3 region has 15 residues. V lost 0 bases to trimming and J lost 7 bases, with 13 bases between them. The CDR3 nucleotides are TGTGCCAGTAGTATAGACTCCGGGAGTTTAAATGAGCAGTTCTTC. This codes for CASSIDSGSLNEQFF.

CDR3 bases: TGTGCCAGCAGCTTAGAGGCGGCCTACGAGCAGTACTTC. Translated, it gives CASSLEAAYEQYF. The chain joins TRBV11-2 to TRBJ2-7, with D uncertain. There are 13 residues in the CDR3. The V end was cut by 0 bases, the J end by 2 bases, with 5 bases between. Germline CDR1 is SGHAT and CDR2 is FQNNGV.

This sequence joins TRBV5-4 and TRBJ2-5, with TRBD1 identical over 8 bases. After removal of 3 bases from V and 3 bases from J, the junction contained 10 bases not matched to a gene. Germline V gene data show CDR1 as SGHNT and CDR2 as YYREEE (reference sequence). CDR3 length: 16 residues. The CDR3 loop reads CASSSQGGPSEETQYF. The CDR3 DNA reads TGTGCCAGCAGCTCACAGGGGGGTCCCTCTGAAGAGACCCAGTACTTC.

The genes are TRBV18 and TRBJ1-5; 7 bases map to TRBD1. Looked up from germline, CDR1 is KGHSH and CDR2 is LQKENI. CDR3 length: 14 residues. V lost 3 bases, J lost 2 bases, and 1 base stayed unmatched. The CDR3 spells CASSPDRGNQPQHF. DNA of the CDR3: TGTGCCAGCTCACCCGACAGGGGCAATCAGCCCCAGCATTTT.